This T cell receptor (beta chain) was observed in a study of blood T cell repertoires in COVID-19. At the level of the study: Samples of COVID-19 (acute and convalescent) were obtained from the United States, Italy and Spain. The analysed material was cDNA or gDNA that came from T cells, B-cell-depleted T cells, or PBMCs.

Germline-derived CDR1 and CDR2 are SGHNT and YENEEA. The CDR3 loop spans 15 amino acids. Trimming left V 0 bases short and J 4 bases short, with 11 bases between. In the source study's methods: Estimated nucleated cell counts came from reference gene primer amplification. Some clones are missing from TCRdb's copy, which holds only in-frame ones; the method was immunoSEQ multiplex PCR. From that table come the V and J calls and clone size; the DNA was used to work out D and trimming. The sample records just over 75,000 clones, approximately 88% being singletons. The sequence came from a woman of 80 years or more with active or convalescent COVID-19. What was sequenced was peripheral blood. The chain links TRBV11-3 to TRBJ2-3, with D possibly TRBD1 on 6 matching bases. The CDR3 nucleotides are TGTGCCAGCAGCTTAGAGGCCAGGGGAGCAGATACGCAGTATTTT. Protein sequence: CASSLEARGADTQYF.